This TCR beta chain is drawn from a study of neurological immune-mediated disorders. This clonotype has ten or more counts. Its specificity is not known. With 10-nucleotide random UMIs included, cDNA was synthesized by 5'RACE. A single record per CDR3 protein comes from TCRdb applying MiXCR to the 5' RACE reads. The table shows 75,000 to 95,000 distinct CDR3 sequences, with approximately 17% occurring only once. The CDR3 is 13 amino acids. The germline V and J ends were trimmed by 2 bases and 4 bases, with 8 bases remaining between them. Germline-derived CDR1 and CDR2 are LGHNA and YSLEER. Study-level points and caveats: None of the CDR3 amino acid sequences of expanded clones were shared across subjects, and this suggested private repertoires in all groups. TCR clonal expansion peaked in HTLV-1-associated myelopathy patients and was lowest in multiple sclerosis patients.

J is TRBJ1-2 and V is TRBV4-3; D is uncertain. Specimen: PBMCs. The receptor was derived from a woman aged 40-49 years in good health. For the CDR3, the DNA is TGCGCCAGCAGCCAAACCCGGGGCTATGGCTACACCTTC. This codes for CASSQTRGYGYTF.